Listed here are 25 T cell receptor beta chains from one sample, sequenced in a study of OX40 agonist ivuxolimab in advanced cancers. Repertoires were generated with immunoSEQ multiplex PCR, while TCRdb's copy carries only in-frame clones and drops some. The sample lists tens of thousands of clones, 82% occurring once. Here the sequenced sample was CD4+ or CD8+ T cells sorted from blood, taken in a trial of the OX40 agonist ivuxolimab. Receptors were obtained from an adult with an advanced solid tumor such as melanoma, head and neck, liver or kidney cancer.

This clone came up once. The chain has TRBV19 and TRBJ2-6; 7 nucleotides match TRBD2. The CDR3 runs 17 residues. CDR1 is LNHDA, CDR2 SQIVND, per germline (reference sequence). The trim removed 0 bases at V and 2 bases at J, leaving 4 bases unmatched. CDR3 in amino acids: CASSIDQGGAGANVLTF. The CDR3 bases are TGTGCCAGTAGTATAGATCAGGGAGGGGCTGGGGCCAACGTCCTGACTTTC.

The chain couples TRBV5-4 to TRBJ2-4; no clear D gene. CDR3 length: 14 amino acids. Germline V gene data show CDR1 as SGHNT and CDR2 as YYREEE (reference sequence). V lost 4 bases, J lost 0 bases, and 8 bases lay in between. The CDR3 DNA reads TGTGCCAGCAGCCCGGAGTTAGCCAAAAACATTCAGTACTTC. This translates into CASSPELAKNIQYF.

V usage is TRBV9 and J usage is TRBJ2-3; 13 bases align to TRBD2. The V segment lost 4 bases and the J segment 0 bases; nucleotides outside the gene matches: 11. Per germline, CDR1 SGDLS and CDR2 YYNGEE. The CDR3 length is 19 residues. CDR3 region: CASSRTSGSGSTSTDTQYF. The CDR3 bases are TGTGCCAGCAGCCGGACTAGCGGGAGCGGGAGTACTAGCACAGATACGCAGTATTTT.

The genes are TRBV2 and TRBJ2-5; 8 bases map to TRBD1. J gave up 6 bases and V 5 bases, and 5 bases lay outside the gene matches. The CDR3 is made up of 13 amino acids. The germline CDR1 and CDR2 sequences are SNHLY and FYNNEI. CDR3 sequence (DNA): TGTGCCAGCAGTCCTGGACAGGGTCAGACCCAGTACTTC. Translated, it gives CASSPGQGQTQYF.

The chain is built from TRBV6-1 and TRBJ1-1; 8 bases agree with TRBD1. V lost 5 bases and J lost 3; bases outside the gene matches: 5. Germline CDR1 and CDR2: MNHNS and SASEGT. The CDR3 runs 14 residues. CDR3 bases: TGTGCCAGCAGTAGGACAGGGAGGGACACTGAAGCTTTCTTT. Protein sequence: CASSRTGRDTEAFF.

V is TRBV19 and J is TRBJ1-2; unclear D gene. Deletions cut 6 bases from V and 6 bases from J, with 14 bases between. There are 13 residues in the CDR3. Germline-derived CDR1 and CDR2 are LNHDA and SQIVND (reference sequence). CDR3: CASRTLMGNGYTF. The CDR3 coding sequence is TGTGCCAGTAGGACCTTAATGGGCAATGGCTACACCTTC.

The chain couples TRBV11-2 to TRBJ1-3; a weak D match, TRBD1 (6 bases). The CDR3 has 17 amino acids. V was shortened by 5 bases and J by 0 bases, with 17 bases between the two germline ends. CDR1 SGHAT and CDR2 FQNNGV come from the germline V gene. CDR3 coding DNA: TGTGCCAGCAGCGCCACCCCCAGGGGTCCCTCTGGAAACACCATATATTTT. It encodes CASSATPRGPSGNTIYF.

This sequence joins TRBV5-4 and TRBJ1-6; weak D call: TRBD1 (6 bases). The CDR3 length is 15 residues. Trimming took 4 bases from V and 11 from J, leaving 19 bases between them. Germline loops: CDR1 SGHNT, CDR2 YYREEE (reference sequence). CDR3 coding DNA: TGTGCCAGCAGCCTGGGGGGAATCGGGGGGCCACCCCTCCACTTT. It yields the protein CASSLGGIGGPPLHF.

A note on this clone: Other nucleotide sequences in the sample specify the same CDR3. This chain joins TRBV14 and TRBJ2-5; D ambiguous. The CDR3 covers 13 residues. Trimming took off 0 bases at V and 4 bases at J, with 6 bases between the two ends. CDR1 is SGHDN, CDR2 FVKESK, per germline. Written as DNA, the CDR3 is TGTGCCAGCAGCCAAGATCTGGTAGAGACCCAGTACTTC. It is translated as CASSQDLVETQYF.

This chain connects TRBV5-1 to TRBJ2-1; a weak D match, TRBD1 (5 bases). The ends were cut back, 0 bases at V and 4 bases at J, with 5 bases in the middle. The CDR3 has 13 amino acids. The germline V gene has CDR1 SGHRS and CDR2 YFSETQ. Written as DNA, the CDR3 is TGCGCCAGCAGCTTGGGGACATACAATGAGCAGTTCTTC. Translated, it gives CASSLGTYNEQFF.

Concerning this clone itself: The germline gene is not matched at one end of the junction; a read error may be the cause. The chain employs TRBV14 and TRBJ1-1, with D unclear. The CDR3 totals 13 residues. The germline gives CDR1 SGHDN, CDR2 FVKESK. CDR3 nucleotides: TGTGTCAGCAGCCAGAAACTTAACACTGAAGCTTTCTTT. As protein: CVSSQKLNTEAFF.

The chain recombines TRBV30 with TRBJ2-7; a weak D match, TRBD1 (7 bases). V shed 2 bases and J shed 0 bases, with 14 bases lying between them. Germline CDR1 is GTSNPN and CDR2 is SVGIG (reference sequence). The CDR3 has 15 residues. CDR3 sequence reads: CAWSSAGQNSYEQYF. The CDR3 DNA reads as TGTGCCTGGAGTTCCGCGGGACAGAACTCCTACGAGCAGTACTTC.

The chain links TRBV7-6 to TRBJ1-5; no reliable D call. Germline assignment: CDR1 SGHVS and CDR2 FNYEAQ. Trimming took off 4 bases at V and 3 bases at J, with 7 bases between the two ends. The CDR3 loop spans 13 amino acids. CDR3 residues: CASSSTDNQPQHF. Here the CDR3 DNA reads TGTGCCAGCAGCTCAACAGACAATCAGCCCCAGCATTTT.

This chain links TRBV6-1 with TRBJ1-4, with 7 nucleotides matching TRBD1. Losses at the gene ends were 4 bases for V and 8 bases for J; bases not matched to a gene: 4. Germline CDR1 and CDR2: MNHNS and SASEGT. The CDR3 covers 13 residues. The CDR3 here is CASSVGGREKLFF. CDR3 in DNA: TGTGCCAGCAGTGTAGGGGGCCGAGAAAAACTGTTTTTT.

The J gene is TRBJ2-2, the V gene TRBV19; no clear D gene. The CDR3 runs 15 residues. Germline V gene sequence: CDR1 LNHDA, CDR2 SQIVND (reference sequence). V was cut by 5 bases and J by 1 base, with 11 bases left in between. CDR3 sequence: CASSPQTQNTGELFF. DNA for the CDR3: TGTGCCAGTAGTCCGCAGACACAGAACACCGGGGAGCTGTTTTTT.

In its sample, this clone is medium-sized. V usage is TRBV27 and J usage is TRBJ2-7; 12 bases fit TRBD1. Per the germline V gene, CDR1 is MNHEY and CDR2 is SMNVEV (reference sequence). After removal of 1 base from V and 9 bases from J, the junction contained 4 bases not matched to a gene. CDR3 size: 14 residues. The chain's CDR3 is CASSLFRDRGRQYF. DNA of the CDR3: TGTGCCAGCAGTTTATTTAGGGACAGGGGGCGGCAGTACTTC.

This clone has only a few counts. The rearrangement links TRBV5-4 to TRBJ2-7, with 8 bases identical to TRBD1. CDR3 length: 16 residues. V was clipped by 4 bases and J by 6 bases; unmatched bases: 15. Germline V gene lookup returns CDR1 SGHNT and CDR2 YYREEE (reference sequence). DNA of the CDR3: TGTGCCAGCAGCCCGCTCGGAGGGACAGGAGTCAGCGAGCAGTACTTC. Protein sequence: CASSPLGGTGVSEQYF. Based on the CDR3 plus reference TRBV5-4 and TRBJ2-7, the full variable domain is ETGVTQSPTHLIKTRGQQVTLRCSSQSGHNTVSWYQQALGQGPQFIFQYYREEENGRGNFPPRFSGLQFPNYSSELNVNALELDDSALYLCASSPLGGTGVSEQYFGPGTRLTVT.

The chain couples TRBV7-9 to TRBJ1-1, with TRBD1 identical over 9 bases. CDR1 and CDR2 (germline): SEHNR, FQNEAQ (reference sequence). Losses at the gene ends were 5 bases for V and 3 bases for J; bases not matched to a gene: 7. This CDR3 is 15 amino acids long. The CDR3 sequence is CASSPPTGGYTEAFF. CDR3 DNA sequence: TGTGCCAGCAGCCCACCTACAGGGGGCTACACTGAAGCTTTCTTT.

This clone was observed a single time. The rearrangement links TRBV7-9 to TRBJ1-4; D not certain. The CDR3 has 11 residues. Germline V gene sequence: CDR1 SEHNR, CDR2 FQNEAQ (reference sequence). V was shortened by 4 bases and J by 7 bases, with 4 bases between the two germline ends. CDR3 sequence: CASSSTEKLFF. In DNA form, the CDR3 reads TGTGCCAGCAGCTCGACTGAAAAACTGTTTTTT. The full variable domain, completed using reference TRBV7-9 and TRBJ1-4, is DTGVSQNPRHKITKRGQNVTFRCDPISEHNRLYWYRQTLGQGPEFLTYFQNEAQLEKSRLLSDRFSAERPKGSFSTLEIQRTEQGDSAMYLCASSSTEKLFFGSGTQLSVL.

The CDR3 loop is CASTPTSGSSGELFF. In nucleotides, the CDR3 is TGTGCCAGCACCCCGACTAGCGGGAGTTCCGGGGAGCTGTTTTTT. This chain connects TRBV2 to TRBJ2-2; 12 positions agree with TRBD2. The germline V gene encodes CDR1 SNHLY and CDR2 FYNNEI. This CDR3 has 15 amino acids. Losses at the gene ends were 7 bases for V and 6 bases for J; bases not matched to a gene: 6.

The chain recombines TRBV11-2 with TRBJ2-7, with TRBD2 as a possible D gene (5 bases). The CDR3 runs 15 residues. Deletions cut 1 base from V and 4 bases from J, with 14 bases between. Germline V CDR1 and CDR2: SGHAT, FQNNGV. The CDR3 loop reads CASSLASASGYEQYF. The CDR3 DNA reads TGTGCCAGCAGCTTAGCGAGTGCTTCGGGGTACGAGCAGTACTTC.

In nucleotides, the CDR3 is TGTGCCAGCAGCTTGATCGGCCCTCAAGAGACCCAGTACTTC. It specifies CASSLIGPQETQYF. The chain carries TRBV5-4 and TRBJ2-5; D call uncertain. Trimming removed 1 base from V and 2 bases from J, with 9 bases in between. In germline, CDR1 is SGHNT, CDR2 YYREEE (reference sequence). The CDR3 consists of 14 residues.

J is TRBJ1-2 and V is TRBV6-5; D remains ambiguous. Germline CDR1 MNHEY, CDR2 SVGAGI. The V end lost 0 bases, the J end lost 3 bases, and 8 bases lay between the germline ends. The CDR3 is made up of 14 amino acids. CDR3 in amino acids: CASSYSSIHYGYTF. Here the CDR3 DNA reads TGTGCCAGCAGTTACTCGAGTATCCACTATGGCTACACCTTC.

The gene calls are TRBV7-9 and TRBJ2-1; 8 nucleotides align to TRBD1. The CDR3 totals 15 residues. With V trimmed by 3 bases and J by 10 bases, 11 bases remained unmatched. Germline assignment: CDR1 SEHNR and CDR2 FQNEAQ (reference sequence). CDR3 loop: CASSFETGVLGEQFF. The CDR3 DNA reads TGTGCCAGCAGCTTTGAGACAGGGGTACTTGGGGAGCAGTTCTTC. The full variable domain, its missing parts supplied by reference TRBV7-9 and TRBJ2-1, is DTGVSQNPRHKITKRGQNVTFRCDPISEHNRLYWYRQTLGQGPEFLTYFQNEAQLEKSRLLSDRFSAERPKGSFSTLEIQRTEQGDSAMYLCASSFETGVLGEQFFGPGTRLTVL.

V is TRBV5-1 and J is TRBJ2-1; TRBD1 matches 7 bases. Germline V lookup: CDR1 SGHRS, CDR2 YFSETQ. The CDR3 length is 15 residues. J gave up 4 bases and V 6 bases, and 10 bases lay outside the gene matches. The CDR3 DNA sequence: TGCGCCAGCAACGGTGGACAGGTGGGATACAATGAGCAGTTCTTC. It yields the protein CASNGGQVGYNEQFF.